A single sample gave rise to the 20 T cell receptor beta chains below, sequenced in a study of T cells after somatic rescue of genetic block. Here immunoSEQ multiplex PCR was the method, and the copy in TCRdb shows in-frame clones only, minus some. The sample includes 9,500 to 15,000 clones, around 72% of them seen just once. Sequenced material: peripheral blood mononuclear cells (PBMCs). The receptors shown here come from a boy aged 5-17 years.

This clone has more than one count but fewer than ten. V usage is TRBV12-5 and J usage is TRBJ2-5; possibly TRBD1 for D (5 bases). Germline CDR1 and CDR2: LGHNT and FRNRAP. The ends were cut back, 4 bases at V and 9 bases at J, with 9 bases in the middle. The CDR3 is made up of 11 amino acids. The DNA of the CDR3 is TGTGCTAGTGGTTCACTGGGGCCCCAGTACTTC. This encodes CASGSLGPQYF.

The chain uses TRBV6-5 and TRBJ2-2, with D perhaps being TRBD1 or TRBD2 (5 bases each). CDR3 length: 14 residues. V shed 6 bases and J shed 5 bases, with 13 bases lying between them. Germline-derived CDR1 and CDR2 are MNHEY and SVGAGI. The CDR3: CASSPGRWTGELFF. The CDR3 coding sequence is TGTGCCAGCAGCCCGGGACGGTGGACCGGGGAGCTGTTTTTT.

The chain combines TRBV7-2 with TRBJ2-5; 9 bases align to TRBD2. Germline V gene data show CDR1 as SGHTA and CDR2 as FQGNSA. V dropped 1 base and J dropped 4; count of bases not matched to a gene: 10. The CDR3 extends over 17 amino acids. The CDR3: CASSLVAGVGGGETQYF. CDR3 DNA sequence: TGTGCCAGCAGCTTAGTAGCGGGAGTTGGTGGGGGAGAGACCCAGTACTTC.

The J gene is TRBJ2-7, the V gene TRBV6-5; 9 bases map to TRBD1. The trim removed 0 bases at V and 4 bases at J, leaving 4 bases unmatched. Germline V gene data show CDR1 as MNHEY and CDR2 as SVGAGI. The CDR3 contains 15 residues. DNA of the CDR3: TGTGCCAGCAGTTACTCGGACAGGGGAAAATACGAGCAGTACTTC. Its translation is CASSYSDRGKYEQYF.

The chain employs TRBV2 and TRBJ2-7; D ambiguous. The germline V gene has CDR1 SNHLY and CDR2 FYNNEI. The CDR3 is 16 residues long. Between the trimmed V and J ends, which lost 10 bases and 0 bases, there was a span of 22 bases. CDR3: CATRVDFGVSSYEQYF. The CDR3 coding sequence is TGTGCCACACGAGTTGATTTTGGAGTCAGCTCCTACGAGCAGTACTTC.

A few counts support this clone. The V gene is TRBV5-1, the J gene TRBJ2-1; 8 bases match TRBD2. Trimming removed 4 bases from V and 8 bases from J; junction bases left unmatched: 17. Germline values: CDR1 SGHRS, CDR2 YFSETQ. The CDR3 has 17 amino acids. CDR3 protein: CASSHRVGGGLVDEQFF. The CDR3 nucleotides are TGCGCCAGCAGCCATCGAGTGGGCGGGGGGCTTGTCGATGAGCAGTTCTTC.

This chain uses TRBV14 with TRBJ2-7; D is unresolved. V lost 1 base, J lost 7 bases, and 17 bases lay in between. CDR1 is SGHDN, CDR2 FVKESK, per germline. The CDR3 sequence is 15 residues long. CDR3 DNA sequence: TGTGCCAGCAGCCAAGGTAGACTTCCCTTAGGAGAGCAGTACTTC. Its protein product is CASSQGRLPLGEQYF.

V and J are TRBV7-9 and TRBJ1-2; D call uncertain. From germline, CDR1 is SEHNR and CDR2 FQNEAQ (reference sequence). The CDR3 runs 16 residues. V was cut by 1 base and J by 8 bases, with 20 bases left in between. The CDR3 loop reads CASSLERARILQGYTF. CDR3 sequence (DNA): TGTGCCAGCAGCTTAGAGAGGGCGCGGATCCTCCAGGGCTACACCTTC.

This clone was detected once. This chain connects TRBV29-1 to TRBJ2-5; a possible D gene is TRBD1 (6 bases). The V gene lost 5 bases and the J gene lost 3 bases, with 10 bases spanning the gap. The CDR3 extends over 12 amino acids. CDR1 and CDR2 from the germline V gene are SQVTM and ANQGSEA. The CDR3 DNA is TGCAGCGTTCGTCACAGGGAAGAGACCCAGTACTTC. The encoded protein is CSVRHREETQYF.

V gene TRBV10-1 combines with J gene TRBJ2-3, with TRBD1 matching 10 bases. J lost 5 bases, V lost 2 bases, and 10 bases had no gene match. This CDR3 spans 17 amino acids. Looked up from germline, CDR1 is WNHNN and CDR2 is SYGVQD (reference sequence). CDR3 sequence: CASSESRDRGLGDTQYF. CDR3 in DNA: TGCGCCAGCAGTGAGAGTCGAGACAGGGGGCTGGGAGATACGCAGTATTTT.

V gene TRBV5-6 combines with J gene TRBJ2-3; D gene ambiguous. The germline V gene encodes CDR1 SGHDT and CDR2 YYEEEE. The CDR3 extends over 12 amino acids. Trimming took 2 bases from V and 6 from J, leaving 7 bases between them. The CDR3 protein is CASSFIPDTQYF. The CDR3 bases are TGTGCCAGCAGCTTTATTCCGGATACGCAGTATTTT.

The rearrangement joins TRBV4-2 to TRBJ2-1; 9 bases agree with TRBD2. The CDR3 has 17 residues. The V segment lost 0 bases and the J segment 2 bases; nucleotides outside the gene matches: 5. The V gene's germline CDR1 is LGHNA and CDR2 YNFKEQ. CDR3: CASSQDQAGGPYNEQFF. In DNA form, the CDR3 reads TGTGCCAGCAGCCAAGATCAGGCGGGAGGGCCCTACAATGAGCAGTTCTTC.

The V gene is TRBV6-1, the J gene TRBJ1-5; tentatively, D is TRBD1 (5 bases). Germline lookup yields CDR1 MNHNS and CDR2 SASEGT. Trimming stripped 8 bases from V and 4 bases from J, with 9 bases between. CDR3 length equals 12 residues. In nucleotides, the CDR3 is TGTGCCAGCTTTACAGGAAATCAGCCCCAGCATTTT. The encoded protein is CASFTGNQPQHF.

This chain joins TRBV12-5 and TRBJ2-5; the match to TRBD2 covers 8 bases. CDR3 length equals 15 residues. After removal of 4 bases from V and 4 bases from J, the junction contained 8 bases not matched to a gene. Germline assignment: CDR1 LGHNT and CDR2 FRNRAP. The CDR3 nucleotides are TGTGCTAGTGGTTCGCCAGCGGGAGAAGGAGAGACCCAGTACTTC. Its protein is CASGSPAGEGETQYF.

The chain has TRBV28 and TRBJ2-7; either TRBD1 or TRBD2 may supply D (5 bases each). The germline V gene has CDR1 MDHEN and CDR2 SYDVKM. Trimming cost V 6 bases and J 2 bases, with 14 bases left between them. This CDR3 region has 14 residues. The CDR3 is CASRDGTLTYEQYF. Written as DNA, the CDR3 is TGTGCCAGCAGGGACGGGACGCTCACCTACGAGCAGTACTTC.

This rearrangement joins TRBV18 to TRBJ1-2, with 7 bases identical to TRBD1. This CDR3 has 17 residues. The germline gives CDR1 KGHSH, CDR2 LQKENI. J was trimmed by 2 bases and V by 0 bases; bases with no gene match: 9. The CDR3 region has the DNA TGTGCCAGCTCACCACCGTTGAAGGGGGCGACCAACTATGGCTACACCTTC. Translation gives CASSPPLKGATNYGYTF.

This clone has a handful of counts. CDR3 bases: TGTGCCAGCAGACAGGTCCACATCTACGAGCAGTACTTC. This translates into CASRQVHIYEQYF. V usage is TRBV6-1 and J usage is TRBJ2-7; perhaps TRBD1 as D (5 bases). The CDR3 has 13 residues. Germline loops: CDR1 MNHNS, CDR2 SASEGT. V lost 6 bases, J lost 3 bases, and 12 bases lay in between.

In this sample, this clone is medium-sized (0.01 to 0.1%). The gene calls are TRBV9 and TRBJ1-1, with D perhaps matching TRBD1 (6 bases). Germline CDR1 and CDR2: SGDLS and YYNGEE. V lost 3 bases, J lost 4 bases, and 16 bases lay in between. The CDR3 consists of 15 residues. This CDR3 reads CASSGLGQPSTEAFF. The CDR3 DNA reads as TGTGCCAGCAGCGGGTTGGGACAACCTAGCACTGAAGCTTTCTTT.

This rearrangement joins TRBV7-9 to TRBJ2-5; 7 bases align to TRBD1. J lost 1 base, V lost 0 bases, and 2 bases had no gene match. The CDR3 is 15 amino acids. Germline values: CDR1 SEHNR, CDR2 FQNEAQ (reference sequence). CDR3 bases: TGTGCCAGCAGCTTAGCACAGGGGTCCCAAGAGACCCAGTACTTC. This sequence encodes CASSLAQGSQETQYF.

The gene calls are TRBV9 and TRBJ2-2; TRBD1 agrees at 8 bases. The CDR3 loop spans 14 amino acids. V lost 4 bases, J lost 5 bases, and 4 bases stayed unmatched. Germline V gene lookup returns CDR1 SGDLS and CDR2 YYNGEE. Here the CDR3 reads CASSLQGATGELFF. CDR3 DNA sequence: TGTGCCAGCAGCCTCCAGGGGGCAACCGGGGAGCTGTTTTTT.